Below, 4 T cell receptor beta chains from the same sample are listed, as sequenced in a study of Ad26.COV2.S vaccination and SARS-CoV-2 variants. The treatment denotes: approximately 18 received Ad26.COV2.S at low or high dose, single or two shots; about 5 received placebo; per-sample allocation not given. It was on day 63 after the first vaccine or placebo injection that samples were taken. Profiled with immunoSEQ multiplex PCR; TCRdb holds only in-frame clones, not every one. This table holds about 350,000 clones, about 87% found once. This specimen was peripheral blood, taken in a trial of Ad26.COV2.S vaccine versus placebo. These receptors all stem from a person between 18 and 65 years old who received the Ad26.COV2.S COVID-19 vaccine or a placebo.

The chain links TRBV7-6 to TRBJ2-1; D perhaps matches TRBD1 (6 bases). The CDR3 is 15 amino acids. Germline V lookup: CDR1 SGHVS, CDR2 FNYEAQ. Deletions cut 4 bases from V and 0 bases from J, with 10 bases between. Here the CDR3 DNA reads TGTGCCAGCAGCTCAGGACAGCGCTCCTACAATGAGCAGTTCTTC. This encodes CASSSGQRSYNEQFF.

Remarks on this clone: The sample carries other DNA sequences with the same CDR3. V is TRBV7-2 and J is TRBJ2-2; no reliable D call. Per germline, CDR1 SGHTA and CDR2 FQGNSA. This CDR3 has 13 residues. The ends were cut back, 3 bases at V and 4 bases at J, with 6 bases in the middle. The CDR3 spells CASSFISTGELFF. The CDR3 coding sequence is TGTGCCAGCAGCTTTATCAGCACCGGGGAGCTGTTTTTT.

The J gene is TRBJ2-2, the V gene TRBV5-1; 8 bases match TRBD2. V trimming: 3 bases; J trimming: 6 bases; junction bases outside the gene matches: 4. Germline V CDR1 and CDR2: SGHRS, YFSETQ. This CDR3 spans 14 amino acids. The CDR3 is CASSWTSNAGELFF. The CDR3 nucleotides are TGCGCCAGCAGCTGGACTAGCAATGCCGGGGAGCTGTTTTTT.

The genes are TRBV7-9 and TRBJ2-2; 13 bases match TRBD2. Per germline, CDR1 SEHNR and CDR2 FQNEAQ (reference sequence). This CDR3 is 16 amino acids long. V was clipped by 5 bases and J by 5 bases; unmatched bases: 5. The CDR3 nucleotides are TGTGCCAGCAGCCGACTAGCGGGAGGCGGGACCGGGGAGCTGTTTTTT. It codes for CASSRLAGGGTGELFF.